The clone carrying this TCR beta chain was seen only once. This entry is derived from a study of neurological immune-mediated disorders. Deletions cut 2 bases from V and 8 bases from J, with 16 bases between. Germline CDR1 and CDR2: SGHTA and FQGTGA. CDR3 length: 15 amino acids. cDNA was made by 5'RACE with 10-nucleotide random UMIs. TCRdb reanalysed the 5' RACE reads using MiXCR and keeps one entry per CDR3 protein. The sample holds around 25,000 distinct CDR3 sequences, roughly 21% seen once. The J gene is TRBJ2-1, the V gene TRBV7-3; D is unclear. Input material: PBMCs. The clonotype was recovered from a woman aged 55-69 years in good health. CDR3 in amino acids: CASSLSRPLSDEQFF. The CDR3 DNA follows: TGTGCCAGCAGCTTATCCCGTCCCCTATCCGATGAGCAGTTCTTC.